This T cell receptor (beta chain) was identified in a study of control samples from healthy donors and cancer patients. Measured with immunoSEQ multiplex PCR; TCRdb has only the in-frame clones, and not every one. This table holds about 150,000 clones, 89% found once. V lost 3 bases, J lost 4 bases, and 9 bases lay in between. Looked up from germline, CDR1 is LGHNA and CDR2 is YSLEER. The CDR3 has 14 amino acids. This clone appeared once. The sample consisted of blood. This clonotype originated in a man younger than 40 in good health. This chain joins TRBV4-3 and TRBJ1-4; D gene unclear. Written as DNA, the CDR3 is TGCGCCAGCAGCCATTCCGGGTATAATGAAAAACTGTTTTTT. Residues: CASSHSGYNEKLFF.